This record looks at one T cell receptor beta chain sequence and its context. Its cognate antigen is unknown. This beta chain represents an off-target read in a library built for alpha chains; its size is of limited meaning. Time point given: sample taken at primary tumor resection. The authors sequenced whole RNA from tumor, nontumor lung or frozen PBMC without sorting. This entry belongs to a study of spatial heterogeneity in lung cancer. Study-wide context: Across the raw uncorrected reads, a unique TCR and UMI combination was observed, on average, more than ten times. Points from the study as a whole: Tumor TCRs that were ubiquitous and expanded showed up in blood more at resection than follow-up.

One entry per CDR3 protein, called by TCRdb with MiXCR from the 5' RACE reads. The data contain roughly 3,700 distinct CDR3 sequences, around 24% of them singletons. The V gene's germline CDR1 is DFQATT and CDR2 SNEGSKA (reference sequence). The CDR3 has 14 amino acids. V shed 6 bases and J shed 0 bases, with 13 bases lying between them. The starting material was PBMCs, obtained at surgery. The V and J genes are TRBV20-1 and TRBJ2-3, with no clear D. This clonotype originated in a female donor with early-stage non-small cell lung cancer. CDR3 sequence (DNA): TGCAGTGCCCGGTCCCGAGAGAGCACAGATACGCAGTATTTT. It translates to CSARSRESTDTQYF.